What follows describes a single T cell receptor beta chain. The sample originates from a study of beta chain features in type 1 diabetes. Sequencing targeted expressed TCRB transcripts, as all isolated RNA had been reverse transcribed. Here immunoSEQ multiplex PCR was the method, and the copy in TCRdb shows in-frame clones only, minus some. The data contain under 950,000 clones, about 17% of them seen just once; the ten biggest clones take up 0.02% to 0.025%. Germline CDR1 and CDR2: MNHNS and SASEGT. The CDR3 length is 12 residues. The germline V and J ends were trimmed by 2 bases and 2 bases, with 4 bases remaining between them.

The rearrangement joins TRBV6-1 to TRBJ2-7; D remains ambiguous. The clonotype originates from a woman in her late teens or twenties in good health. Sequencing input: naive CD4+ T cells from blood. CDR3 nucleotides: TGTGCCAGCAGTGAATGGCCCTACGAGCAGTACTTC. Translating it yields CASSEWPYEQYF.